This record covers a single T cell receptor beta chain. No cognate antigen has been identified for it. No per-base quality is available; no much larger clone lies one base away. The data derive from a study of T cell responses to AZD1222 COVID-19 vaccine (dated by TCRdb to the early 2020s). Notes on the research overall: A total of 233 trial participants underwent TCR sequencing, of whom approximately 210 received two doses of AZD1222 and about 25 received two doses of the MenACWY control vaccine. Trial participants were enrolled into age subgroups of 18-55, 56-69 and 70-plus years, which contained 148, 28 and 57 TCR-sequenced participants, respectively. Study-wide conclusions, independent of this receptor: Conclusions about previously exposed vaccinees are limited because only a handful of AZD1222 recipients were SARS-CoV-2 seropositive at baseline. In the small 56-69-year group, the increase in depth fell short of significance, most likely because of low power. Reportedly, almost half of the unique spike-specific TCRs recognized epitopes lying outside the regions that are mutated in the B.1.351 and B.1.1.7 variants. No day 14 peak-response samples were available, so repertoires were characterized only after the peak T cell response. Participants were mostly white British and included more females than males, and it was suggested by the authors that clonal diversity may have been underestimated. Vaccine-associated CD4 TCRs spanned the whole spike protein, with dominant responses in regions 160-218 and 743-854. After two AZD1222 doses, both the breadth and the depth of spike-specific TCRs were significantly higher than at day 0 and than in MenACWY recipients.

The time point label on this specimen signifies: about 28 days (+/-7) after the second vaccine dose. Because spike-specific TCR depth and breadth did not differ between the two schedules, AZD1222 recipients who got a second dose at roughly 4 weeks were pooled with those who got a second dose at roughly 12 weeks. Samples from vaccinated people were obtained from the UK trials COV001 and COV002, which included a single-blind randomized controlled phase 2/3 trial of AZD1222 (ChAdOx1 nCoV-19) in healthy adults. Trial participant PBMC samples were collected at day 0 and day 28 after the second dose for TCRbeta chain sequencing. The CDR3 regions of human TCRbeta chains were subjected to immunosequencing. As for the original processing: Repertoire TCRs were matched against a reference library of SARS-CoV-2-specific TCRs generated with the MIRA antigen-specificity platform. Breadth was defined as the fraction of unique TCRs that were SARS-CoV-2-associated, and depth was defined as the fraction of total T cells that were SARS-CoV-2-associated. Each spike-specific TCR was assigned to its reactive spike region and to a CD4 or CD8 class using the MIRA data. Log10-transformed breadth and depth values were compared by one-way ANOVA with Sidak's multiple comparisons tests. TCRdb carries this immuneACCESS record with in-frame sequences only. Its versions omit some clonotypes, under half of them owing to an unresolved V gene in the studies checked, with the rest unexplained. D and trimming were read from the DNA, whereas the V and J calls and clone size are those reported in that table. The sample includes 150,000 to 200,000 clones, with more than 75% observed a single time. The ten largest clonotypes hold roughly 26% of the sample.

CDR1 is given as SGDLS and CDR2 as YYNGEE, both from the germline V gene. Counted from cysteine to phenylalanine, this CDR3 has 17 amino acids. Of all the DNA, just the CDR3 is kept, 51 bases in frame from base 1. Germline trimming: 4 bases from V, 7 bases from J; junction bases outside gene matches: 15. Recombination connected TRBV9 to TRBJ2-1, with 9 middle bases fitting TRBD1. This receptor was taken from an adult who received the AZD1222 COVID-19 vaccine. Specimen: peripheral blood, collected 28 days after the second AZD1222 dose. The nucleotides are TGTGCCAGCAGCACCCGGGACAGGGACTTTCCGGGGAATGAGCAGTTCTTC. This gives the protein CASSTRDRDFPGNEQFF.